These T cell receptor beta chains were read from a single sample in a study of blood T cell repertoires in COVID-19. This table comes from immunoSEQ multiplex PCR, and its TCRdb copy is limited to in-frame clones, with some not included. The sample lists 200,000 to 250,000 clones, approximately 83% occurring once. Sequenced input: peripheral blood. The receptors shown here come from a woman aged 50 to 60 with acute or convalescent COVID-19. CDR3s include the opening cysteine and the closing phenylalanine or tryptophan. The order of the fields is D gene, clone size, V gene, J gene, CDR3 protein, CDR3 DNA. D genes are given only for firm matches. Where a row states a size, it is once, few, many or the class of an expanded clone; other rows omit it.

>TRBD1|-|TRBV5-1|TRBJ1-6
CASSKGQGNSPLHF
TGCGCCAGCAGCAAGGGACAGGGCAATTCACCCCTCCACTTT
>-|once|TRBV18|TRBJ1-1
CASSPQMGGLNTEAFF
TGTGCCAGCTCACCCCAGATGGGGGGGTTGAACACTGAAGCTTTCTTT
>-|-|TRBV5-1|TRBJ1-1
CASSSGGRVDTEAFF
TGCGCCAGCAGCTCCGGGGGGCGGGTGGACACTGAAGCTTTCTTT
>TRBD2|-|TRBV5-1|TRBJ2-2
CASIGGSGVNTGELFF
TGCGCCAGCATCGGGGGGTCCGGGGTTAACACCGGGGAGCTGTTTTTT
>TRBD2|-|TRBV4-1|TRBJ2-2
CASSQTIAGGLNTGELFF
TGCGCCAGCAGCCAAACAATAGCGGGGGGCCTGAACACCGGGGAGCTGTTTTTT
>-|-|TRBV5-1|TRBJ2-1
CASSLVGSGNEQFF
TGCGCCAGCAGCTTGGTCGGATCAGGCAATGAGCAGTTCTTC
>TRBD1|-|TRBV10-3|TRBJ2-7
CAGARGQGYEQYF
TGTGCAGGAGCTCGGGGACAGGGCTACGAGCAGTACTTC
>-|-|TRBV28|TRBJ2-5
CASCRGETQYF
TGTGCCAGCTGTCGGGGGGAGACCCAGTACTTC
>-|few|TRBV12-3/TRBV12-4|TRBJ1-1
CASRGGAVTEAFF
TGTGCCAGCAGGGGGGGGGCGGTCACTGAAGCTTTCTTT
>-|-|TRBV3-1/TRBV3-2|TRBJ2-5
CASSQGTQETQYF
TGTGCCAGCAGCCAAGGCACTCAAGAGACCCAGTACTTC
>-|once|TRBV4-3|TRBJ2-2
CASSQDWKGPYTGELFF
TGCGCCAGCAGCCAAGATTGGAAGGGGCCGTACACCGGGGAGCTGTTTTTT
>-|-|TRBV28|TRBJ1-1
CASSIAEREAFF
TGTGCCAGCAGCATTGCAGAGAGGGAAGCTTTCTTT
>-|few|TRBV19|TRBJ1-5
CASKRGSGQPQHF
TGTGCCAGTAAACGCGGATCTGGTCAGCCCCAGCATTTT
>-|few|TRBV29-1|TRBJ1-4
CSVRGAGDEKLFF
TGCAGCGTTCGGGGAGCAGGGGATGAAAAACTGTTTTTT
>-|-|TRBV20-1|TRBJ1-2
CSATSYGYTF
TGCAGTGCTACCAGCTATGGCTACACCTTC
>TRBD1|-|TRBV7-2|TRBJ1-1
CASGQGMGEAFF
TGTGCCAGTGGACAGGGTATGGGTGAAGCTTTCTTT
>-|-|TRBV7-2|TRBJ2-7
CASSSAYEQYF
TGTGCCAGCAGCTCTGCCTACGAGCAGTACTTC
>-|-|TRBV28|TRBJ1-6
CASSQDIPTSPLHF
TGTGCCAGCAGTCAAGACATCCCCACATCACCCCTCCACTTT
>TRBD1|-|TRBV28|TRBJ1-2
CASMNQGDYGYTF
TGTGCCAGCATGAACCAGGGGGACTATGGCTACACCTTC
>-|once|TRBV3-1/TRBV3-2|TRBJ1-2
CASSQERGGGYTF
TGTGCCAGCAGCCAAGAAAGAGGAGGGGGCTACACCTTC
>-|-|TRBV6-5|TRBJ2-2
CASSYGGPNTGELFF
TGTGCCAGCAGTTACGGCGGGCCGAACACCGGGGAGCTGTTTTTT
>TRBD2|-|TRBV30|TRBJ2-6
CACGLAGVSGANVLTF
TGTGCCTGCGGACTAGCGGGAGTTTCTGGGGCCAACGTCCTGACTTTC
>-|-|TRBV24-1|TRBJ2-1
CATGTGGANEQFF
TGTGCCACCGGGACTGGCGGGGCCAATGAGCAGTTCTTC
>-|-|TRBV19|TRBJ1-1
CATLDWGETEAFF
TGTGCCACCCTAGACTGGGGCGAGACTGAAGCTTTCTTT
>-|-|TRBV27|TRBJ1-1
CASRGVVNTEAFF
TGTGCCAGCAGAGGGGTTGTGAACACTGAAGCTTTCTTT
>TRBD1|-|TRBV2|TRBJ1-2
CASTRRQGDYGYTF
TGTGCCAGCACGAGAAGGCAGGGGGACTATGGCTACACCTTC
>-|-|TRBV19|TRBJ1-4
CASNLRGGDEKLFF
TGTGCCAGTAATCTCCGGGGAGGCGATGAAAAACTGTTTTTT
>-|few|TRBV2|TRBJ2-1
CASSQRNYNEQFF
TGTGCCAGCTCCCAGCGGAACTACAATGAGCAGTTCTTC
>-|-|TRBV27|TRBJ1-6
CASSRQVNSPLHF
TGTGCCAGTTCCCGGCAGGTCAATTCACCCCTCCACTTT
>-|once|TRBV19|TRBJ2-3
CASRLASTDTQYF
TGTGCCAGTAGGCTGGCCAGCACAGATACGCAGTATTTT
>TRBD2|-|TRBV4-1|TRBJ2-1
CASSQDSRTSHNEQFF
TGCGCCAGCAGCCAAGATTCAAGGACTAGTCACAATGAGCAGTTCTTC
>TRBD1|-|TRBV30|TRBJ1-5
CAWSGGQGRNQPQHF
TGTGCCTGGAGTGGAGGACAGGGCCGAAATCAGCCCCAGCATTTT
>-|-|TRBV7-2|TRBJ2-3
CASSSYRGGITDTQYF
TGTGCCAGCAGCAGCTATAGGGGCGGGATCACAGATACGCAGTATTTT
>TRBD1|-|TRBV2|TRBJ1-5
CASSGTGGPSQPQHF
TGTGCCAGCAGTGGGACAGGGGGGCCCTCTCAGCCCCAGCATTTT
>-|once|TRBV6-2/TRBV6-3|TRBJ1-1
CASSWGEYTEAFF
TGTGCCAGCAGCTGGGGGGAGTACACTGAAGCTTTCTTT
>-|-|TRBV30|TRBJ1-2
CAWSVSVAAYGYTF
TGTGCCTGGAGTGTTAGTGTGGCGGCGTATGGCTACACCTTC
>TRBD1|-|TRBV4-1|TRBJ2-3
CASSQEGQGMTDTQYF
TGCGCCAGCAGCCAAGAGGGACAGGGAATGACAGATACGCAGTATTTT
>-|-|TRBV7-3|TRBJ2-7
CASSQDTNYEQYF
TGTGCCAGCAGCCAGGACACGAACTACGAGCAGTACTTC
>-|-|TRBV7-2|TRBJ2-1
CASSPQGLFNEQFF
TGTGCCAGCAGCCCCCAGGGGCTGTTCAATGAGCAGTTCTTC
>-|-|TRBV20-1|TRBJ2-3
CSAETTDTQYF
TGCAGTGCTGAAACAACAGATACGCAGTATTTT
>-|-|TRBV12-3/TRBV12-4|TRBJ2-7
CASSFGNYEQYF
TGTGCCAGCAGTTTCGGTAACTACGAGCAGTACTTC
>-|-|TRBV28|TRBJ2-2
CASRTGTLRGGELFF
TGTGCCAGCAGGACCGGGACATTGAGGGGCGGGGAGCTGTTTTTT
>-|-|TRBV3-1/TRBV3-2|TRBJ2-7
CASSLQGIPYEQYF
TGTGCCAGCAGCCTACAGGGAATCCCCTACGAGCAGTACTTC
>-|-|TRBV30|TRBJ2-7
CAWSLGGAYEQYF
TGTGCCTGGAGTCTCGGAGGTGCCTACGAGCAGTACTTC
>-|-|TRBV4-1|TRBJ1-2
CASSQTSDTGCTF
TGCGCCAGCAGCCAAACGTCGGACACTGGCTGCACCTTC
>-|-|TRBV7-9|TRBJ2-3
CASSLSLGTDTQYF
TGTGCCAGCAGCCTCTCTCTAGGCACAGATACGCAGTATTTT
>TRBD2|-|TRBV7-6|TRBJ2-1
CASSSRPTSGINEQFF
TGTGCCAGCAGCTCCCGACCCACTAGCGGGATCAATGAGCAGTTCTTC
>TRBD1|-|TRBV5-4|TRBJ1-4
CASSSRDRTNEKLFF
TGTGCCAGCAGCTCCCGGGACAGGACTAATGAAAAACTGTTTTTT
>TRBD1|-|TRBV28|TRBJ2-3
CASSFEQGASGWGTDTQYF
TGTGCCAGCAGTTTTGAACAGGGGGCTTCGGGATGGGGCACAGATACGCAGTATTTT